The 7 T cell receptor beta chains reported below all come from one sample, sequenced in a study of T cell responses to AZD1222 COVID-19 vaccine. Sequenced by immunoSEQ multiplex PCR; TCRdb stores in-frame clones only, minus some. The sample lists approximately 120,000 clones, 80% to 90% seen once, with about 5% in the top ten. The material was peripheral blood, obtained on day 0 of AZD1222 vaccination. The origin of the receptors is an adult in good health.

The genes are TRBV2 and TRBJ1-6, with D perhaps matching TRBD1 (5 bases). Trimming removed 2 bases at V and 10 bases at J, with 15 bases between. The CDR3 consists of 15 residues. The V gene's germline CDR1 is SNHLY and CDR2 FYNNEI. CDR3 in amino acids: CASSEIGQGGSPLHF. The CDR3 nucleotides are TGTGCCAGCAGTGAAATCGGGCAGGGAGGATCACCCCTCCACTTT.

In this sample, this clone turned up once. The chain employs TRBV11-1 and TRBJ1-2; TRBD1 might be the D (5 bases). CDR1 and CDR2 from the germline V gene are SGHAT and FQDESV (reference sequence). The CDR3 extends over 14 amino acids. V was clipped by 5 bases and J by 4 bases, with 14 bases between them. CDR3 DNA sequence: TGTGCCAGCAGCCTCCGGGGGGGGACCTATGGCTACACCTTC. This sequence encodes CASSLRGGTYGYTF. The full variable domain, with the rest looked up from reference TRBV11-1 and TRBJ1-2, is EAEVAQSPRYKITEKSQAVAFWCDPISGHATLYWYRQILGQGPELLVQFQDESVVDDSQLPKDRFSAERLKGVDSTLKIQPAELGDSAMYLCASSLRGGTYGYTFGSGTRLTVV.

V gene TRBV19 combines with J gene TRBJ1-6, with unresolved D. Germline lookup yields CDR1 LNHDA and CDR2 SQIVND (reference sequence). The CDR3 has 15 residues. V dropped 3 bases and J dropped 7 bases, with 13 bases sitting between them. CDR3 in amino acids: CASSIGRRRNSPLHF. CDR3 in DNA: TGTGCCAGTAGTATCGGAAGGCGGCGGAATTCACCCCTCCACTTT.

This clone has only one observation. V is TRBV10-3 and J is TRBJ1-1; D may be TRBD1 (6 bases). The germline V gene has CDR1 ENHRY and CDR2 SYGVKD. This CDR3 has 16 amino acids. Trimming left V 2 bases short and J 1 base short, with 14 bases between. In nucleotides, the CDR3 is TGTGCCATCAGTGAGAATCAGGGGTTGAGGAACACTGAAGCTTTCTTT. As protein: CAISENQGLRNTEAFF.

V gene TRBV23-1 combines with J gene TRBJ1-2, with D tentatively TRBD1 (5 bases). TRBV23-1 is identified as an open reading frame with a role that is uncertain. Trimming shortened V by 6 bases and J by 4 bases, and 36 bases separated the two germline ends. This CDR3 has 21 amino acids. DNA of the CDR3: TGCGCCAGCAGCCCTGACCTTTACTCCCGGGACGCCCTTCATTATACCTATGGCTACACCTTC. The encoded protein is CASSPDLYSRDALHYTYGYTF.

This chain joins TRBV6-5 and TRBJ2-3; D is perhaps TRBD1 or TRBD2 (5 bases each). Trimming took 7 bases from V and 3 from J, leaving 14 bases between them. This CDR3 is 14 amino acids long. Germline V lookup: CDR1 MNHEY, CDR2 SVGAGI. The CDR3 loop is CASKGRGETDTQYF. In DNA, the CDR3 is TGTGCCAGCAAGGGGAGAGGGGAGACAGATACGCAGTATTTT.

This clone showed up just once. This same CDR3 is encoded by further DNA sequences in the sample. The J gene is TRBJ1-1, the V gene TRBV7-9; 7 bases are shared with TRBD1. This CDR3 has 14 amino acids. V gave up 3 bases and J gave up 0 bases; unmatched junction bases: 1. Looked up from germline, CDR1 is SEHNR and CDR2 is FQNEAQ (reference sequence). The chain's CDR3 is CASSLGQMNTEAFF. The CDR3 bases are TGTGCCAGCAGCTTGGGACAGATGAACACTGAAGCTTTCTTT.